This TCR beta chain was observed in a study of radiotherapy plus CTLA-4 blockade in lung cancer. Across the whole study: Objective responses were recorded in around 18% of patients, with disease control recorded in 25% to 35%. Study-wide findings and caveats: The best prediction of response reportedly came from early blood T cell clone dynamics, with interferon-beta. Blood saw expansion of tumor-derived TCR clones after radiotherapy plus ipilimumab.

The method was immunoSEQ multiplex PCR; TCRdb's version includes in-frame clones alone and lacks a portion of them. The data contain about 88,000 clones, more than 70% of them seen just once; the ten biggest clones take up roughly 13%. Patients with chemo-refractory metastatic non-small-cell lung cancer received focal radiation plus CTLA-4 blockade with ipilimumab. In germline, CDR1 is SGHRS, CDR2 YFSETQ. Trimming took 0 bases from V and 7 from J, leaving 5 bases between them. This CDR3 region has 12 residues. Concerning this clone itself: What it binds is not known. Different DNA sequences within this sample yield the same CDR3.

The sequencing here drew on peripheral blood, taken from a patient treated with radiotherapy plus ipilimumab. This sequence originates from a human donor with non-small cell lung cancer that progressed on radiotherapy plus ipilimumab. J is TRBJ2-4 and V is TRBV5-1; a weak D match, TRBD1 (5 bases). The CDR3 DNA sequence: TGCGCCAGCAGCTTGGAGGGGAACATTCAGTACTTC. It encodes CASSLEGNIQYF.